These T cell receptor beta chains were read from a single sample in a study of cytomegalovirus exposure and HLA in healthy donors. The method was immunoSEQ multiplex PCR; TCRdb's version includes in-frame clones alone and lacks a portion of them. This sample yields roughly 200,000 clones, of which approximately 77% are seen a single time; about 3.5% belongs to the top ten. The specimen was PBMCs. Source of these receptors: a man aged 35 to 55 in good health and CMV-seropositive. Both conserved end residues are part of each CDR3. Fields, in order: J gene, D gene, clone size, V gene, CDR3 protein, CDR3 DNA. The D gene is left open where the match is weak. The listing skips clone size in some rows; elsewhere it reads once, few, many or a size class.

J: TRBJ1-5; D: -; size: -; V: TRBV11-2; CDR3: CASSLGAYGNQPQHF; DNA: TGTGCCAGCAGCTTAGGAGCTTACGGCAATCAGCCCCAGCATTTT
J: TRBJ2-4; D: -; size: few; V: TRBV2; CDR3: CASWPGFGNIQYF; DNA: TGTGCCAGCTGGCCGGGATTCGGAAACATTCAGTACTTC
J: TRBJ1-1; D: -; size: -; V: TRBV7-9; CDR3: CASSPTGGDLYTEAFF; DNA: TGTGCCAGCAGCCCCACGGGAGGGGACCTTTACACTGAAGCTTTCTTT
J: TRBJ2-1; D: -; size: -; V: TRBV18; CDR3: CASSPPGKEGYNEQFF; DNA: TGTGCCAGCTCACCACCGGGGAAGGAGGGTTACAATGAGCAGTTCTTC
J: TRBJ2-5; D: -; size: -; V: TRBV5-4; CDR3: CASSLGSLQETQYF; DNA: TGTGCCAGCAGCTTGGGGAGCCTTCAAGAGACCCAGTACTTC
J: TRBJ2-7; D: -; size: -; V: TRBV18; CDR3: CASSPIAGQSEWQYF; DNA: TGTGCCAGCTCACCAATTGCGGGCCAGAGCGAGTGGCAGTACTTC
J: TRBJ1-1; D: -; size: -; V: TRBV30; CDR3: CARSAQMNTEAFF; DNA: TGTGCCCGGAGTGCACAGATGAACACTGAAGCTTTCTTT
J: TRBJ1-2; D: -; size: -; V: TRBV4-1; CDR3: CASSHRAEGVGYGYTF; DNA: TGCGCCAGCAGCCACCGCGCGGAAGGGGTGGGCTATGGCTACACCTTC
J: TRBJ1-1; D: TRBD1; size: once; V: TRBV23-1; CDR3: CASSQSGQRPTEAFF; DNA: TGCGCCAGCAGTCAATCGGGACAGAGACCCACTGAAGCTTTCTTT
J: TRBJ2-7; D: TRBD1; size: -; V: TRBV6-6; CDR3: CASGRDSLAYEQYF; DNA: TGTGCCAGCGGACGGGACAGTTTAGCCTACGAGCAGTACTTC
J: TRBJ2-5; D: -; size: -; V: TRBV6-5; CDR3: CASTDLVSQYF; DNA: TGTGCCAGCACTGACCTAGTCTCCCAGTACTTC
J: TRBJ2-7; D: -; size: -; V: TRBV7-3; CDR3: CATTNLASDTYEQYF; DNA: TGTGCCACCACCAACCTCGCTAGCGATACCTACGAGCAGTACTTC
J: TRBJ2-7; D: TRBD1; size: -; V: TRBV28; CDR3: CASSSPGQGFYEQYF; DNA: TGTGCCAGCAGTTCACCGGGACAGGGATTTTACGAGCAGTACTTC
J: TRBJ1-3; D: -; size: -; V: TRBV6-1; CDR3: CASNDKRRGNTIYF; DNA: TGTGCCAGCAACGACAAAAGGAGGGGAAACACCATATATTTT
J: TRBJ1-1; D: TRBD1; size: -; V: TRBV18; CDR3: CASSPGQGANTEAFF; DNA: TGTGCCAGCTCACCAGGACAGGGGGCGAACACTGAAGCTTTCTTT
J: TRBJ2-4; D: TRBD2; size: -; V: TRBV15; CDR3: CATSSSAGRADIQYF; DNA: TGTGCCACCAGCAGCTCTGCGGGGAGGGCGGACATTCAGTACTTC
J: TRBJ2-6; D: TRBD1; size: -; V: TRBV4-3; CDR3: CASSQGVRRGQASSGANVLTF; DNA: TGCGCCAGCAGCCAGGGGGTTCGGAGGGGACAGGCGTCCTCTGGGGCCAACGTCCTGACTTTC
J: TRBJ2-7; D: TRBD2; size: -; V: TRBV29-1; CDR3: CSVEEAGGGYAYEQYF; DNA: TGCAGCGTTGAAGAAGCGGGGGGAGGGTATGCCTACGAGCAGTACTTC
J: TRBJ1-1; D: TRBD1; size: -; V: TRBV18; CDR3: CASSRDRNTEAFF; DNA: TGTGCCAGCTCTCGGGACAGGAACACTGAAGCTTTCTTT
J: TRBJ2-1; D: TRBD2; size: few; V: TRBV19; CDR3: CASSITGGANEQFF; DNA: TGTGCCAGTAGTATAACGGGAGGTGCCAATGAGCAGTTCTTC
J: TRBJ1-2; D: -; size: -; V: TRBV11-2; CDR3: CASRALPGGSMRGYGYTF; DNA: TGTGCCAGCAGAGCCCTCCCGGGGGGGTCCATGCGGGGCTATGGCTACACCTTC
J: TRBJ2-7; D: TRBD1; size: -; V: TRBV18; CDR3: CASSLTGQPYEQYF; DNA: TGTGCCAGCTCACTAACGGGACAGCCCTACGAGCAGTACTTC
J: TRBJ1-1; D: -; size: -; V: TRBV19; CDR3: CASSPRQDGTEAFF; DNA: TGTGCCAGTAGTCCACGACAGGACGGCACTGAAGCTTTCTTT